The rows below give T cell receptor beta chains drawn from one sample of a study of blood T cell repertoires in COVID-19. The assay was immunoSEQ multiplex PCR, and TCRdb's table has in-frame clones only and misses some. The sample lists more than 200,000 clones, about 89% occurring once. The sequenced sample was PBMCs or T cells enriched from blood (not recorded which). The origin of the receptors is a woman aged 25 to 39 who had recovered from COVID-19. CDR3s include the opening cysteine and the closing phenylalanine or tryptophan.

V	J	CDR3
TRBV30	TRBJ1-3	CAWSLDSLYGNTIYF
TRBV30	TRBJ1-6	CAWSMGGATVGSPLHF
TRBV10-2	TRBJ2-1	CASSGTSGNYNEQFF
TRBV7-2	TRBJ1-1	CASSLVRRNTEAFF
TRBV28	TRBJ1-6	CASSFPTDVTLHF
TRBV5-1	TRBJ2-5	CASSWGQASQETQYF
TRBV28	TRBJ2-7	CASSLPRVGGRAEQYF
TRBV29-1	TRBJ2-7	CSVYDPGQGDEQYF
TRBV7-9	TRBJ2-4	CASSPGTTNIQYF
TRBV28	TRBJ1-6	CASDRFQRFIPLHF
TRBV29-1	TRBJ2-5	CAAGEEETQYF
TRBV15	TRBJ1-1	CATSRGLMNTEAFF
TRBV19	TRBJ1-2	CASSIAQGVAYGYTF
TRBV11-2	TRBJ2-7	CASSRAGLNEQYF
TRBV28	TRBJ1-2	CASSLTNYGYTF
TRBV4-1	TRBJ1-2	CASSQPRQTPTDGYTF
TRBV28	TRBJ2-7	CASSRVTSGSYEQYF
TRBV28	TRBJ1-2	CASSSGAEYGYTF
TRBV28	TRBJ1-2	CASALHGRGSSGYTF
TRBV29-1	TRBJ1-1	CNAPNPGTEAFF
TRBV9	TRBJ2-2	CASSPRGLDTGELFF
TRBV9	TRBJ2-1	CASSVEAGPYNEQFF
TRBV21-1	TRBJ1-5	CASSKARAGGTGQPQHF
TRBV6-1	TRBJ2-5	CASSEAAAGGLLGETQYF
TRBV5-5	TRBJ2-1	CASSSGGTSGSSEQFF
TRBV4-1	TRBJ1-3	CASSPEGGVSSGNTIYF
TRBV6-5	TRBJ1-6	CASSWTGTDLHF
TRBV9	TRBJ2-7	CASSVAVRFGQIFYEQYF
TRBV28	TRBJ2-1	CASSFGVGGAYNEQFF
TRBV12-3/TRBV12-4	TRBJ2-2	CASSFYTGELFF
TRBV2	TRBJ2-7	CASSEGRGMREQYF
TRBV3-1/TRBV3-2	TRBJ1-4	CASKGLGGGGEKLFF
TRBV7-8	TRBJ1-2	CASSLGGQAYGYTF
TRBV18	TRBJ1-1	CASSTRQELVNTEAFF
TRBV18	TRBJ1-1	CASSPQGAHTEAFF
TRBV18	TRBJ1-2	CASSPSTYGYTF
TRBV3-1/TRBV3-2	TRBJ1-1	CASSQDPGQLFQNTEAFF
TRBV6-5	TRBJ2-3	CASTDRASDTDTQYF
TRBV4-3	TRBJ1-2	CASSQDTTGLTYGYTF
TRBV6-5	TRBJ2-7	CASSLGQGTHEQYF
TRBV10-3	TRBJ1-1	CAIIRRNEPEAFF
TRBV20-1	TRBJ2-7	CSASAGYEQYF
TRBV28	TRBJ2-1	CASSLLDREPQFF
TRBV27	TRBJ2-1	CASSLSGAQYQEQFF
TRBV4-3	TRBJ1-4	CASSQEDRENEKLFF
TRBV10-1	TRBJ1-5	CASSESGRVSRDQPQHF
TRBV9	TRBJ2-1	CASSSGTSAYNEQFF
TRBV5-6	TRBJ1-2	CASSSTPNYGYTF
TRBV28	TRBJ1-5	CASKDPGQGYQPQHF
TRBV7-2	TRBJ2-1	CASSPPSGRGSEQFF
TRBV6-5	TRBJ2-7	CASSYLQGRSTYEQYF
TRBV6-5	TRBJ2-3	CASSYFRGRTDTQYF
TRBV24-1	TRBJ2-1	CATSEATGYRVNEQFF
TRBV3-1/TRBV3-2	TRBJ1-2	CASSLQGTGYTF
TRBV5-6	TRBJ1-1	CASSFSGFTEAFF